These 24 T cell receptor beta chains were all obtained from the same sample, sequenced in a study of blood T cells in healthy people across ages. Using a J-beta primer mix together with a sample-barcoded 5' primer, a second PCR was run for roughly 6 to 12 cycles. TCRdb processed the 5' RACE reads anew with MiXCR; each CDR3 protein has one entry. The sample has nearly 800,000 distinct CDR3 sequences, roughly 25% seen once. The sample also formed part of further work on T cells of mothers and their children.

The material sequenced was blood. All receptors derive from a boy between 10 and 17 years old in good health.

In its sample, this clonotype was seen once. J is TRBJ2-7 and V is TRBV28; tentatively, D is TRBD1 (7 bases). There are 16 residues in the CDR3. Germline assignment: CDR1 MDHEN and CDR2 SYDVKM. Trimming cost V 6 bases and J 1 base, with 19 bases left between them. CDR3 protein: CASRTATGRFSYEQYF. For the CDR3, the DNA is TGTGCCAGCAGGACCGCGACAGGGAGGTTTTCCTACGAGCAGTACTTC.

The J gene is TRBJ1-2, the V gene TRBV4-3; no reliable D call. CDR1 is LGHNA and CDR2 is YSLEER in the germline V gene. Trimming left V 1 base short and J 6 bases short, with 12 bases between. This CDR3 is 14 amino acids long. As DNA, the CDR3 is TGCGCCAGCAGCCAAGTAAAGACCAGGAATGGCTACACCTTC. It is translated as CASSQVKTRNGYTF.

The CDR3: CSVAGTVKNIQYF. CDR3 nucleotides: TGCAGCGTAGCCGGGACGGTGAAAAACATTCAGTACTTC. The chain couples TRBV29-1 to TRBJ2-4, with D perhaps being TRBD1 or TRBD2 (5 bases each). CDR3 length: 13 amino acids. In germline, CDR1 is SQVTM, CDR2 ANQGSEA. V was clipped by 6 bases and J by 4 bases, with 13 bases between them.

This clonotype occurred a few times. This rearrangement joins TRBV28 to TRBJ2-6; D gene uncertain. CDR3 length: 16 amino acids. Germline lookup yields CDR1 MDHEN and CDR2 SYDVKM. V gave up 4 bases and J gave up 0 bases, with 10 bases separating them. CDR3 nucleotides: TGTGCCAGCAGTTCAGGACGGTTCTCTGGGGCCAACGTCCTGACTTTC. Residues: CASSSGRFSGANVLTF.

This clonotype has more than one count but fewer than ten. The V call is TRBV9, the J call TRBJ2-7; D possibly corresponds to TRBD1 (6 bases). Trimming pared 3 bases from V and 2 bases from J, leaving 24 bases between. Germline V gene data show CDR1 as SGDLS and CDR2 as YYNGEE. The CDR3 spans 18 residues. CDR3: CASSATPQGLFHTYEQYF. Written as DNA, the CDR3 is TGTGCCAGCAGCGCCACACCCCAGGGGTTATTCCATACCTACGAGCAGTACTTC.

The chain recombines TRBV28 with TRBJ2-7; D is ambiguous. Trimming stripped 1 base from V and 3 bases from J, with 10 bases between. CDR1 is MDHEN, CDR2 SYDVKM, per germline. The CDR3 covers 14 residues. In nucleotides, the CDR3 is TGTGCCAGCAGTTTATACCGGGCCCTCTACGAGCAGTACTTC. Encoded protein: CASSLYRALYEQYF.

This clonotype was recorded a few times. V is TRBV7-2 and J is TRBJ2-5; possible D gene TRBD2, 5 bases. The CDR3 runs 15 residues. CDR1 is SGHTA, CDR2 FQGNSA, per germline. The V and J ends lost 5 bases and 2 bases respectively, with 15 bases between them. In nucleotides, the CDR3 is TGTGCCAGCAGCCCATATGCCGGGGAGCAAGAGACCCAGTACTTC. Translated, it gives CASSPYAGEQETQYF.

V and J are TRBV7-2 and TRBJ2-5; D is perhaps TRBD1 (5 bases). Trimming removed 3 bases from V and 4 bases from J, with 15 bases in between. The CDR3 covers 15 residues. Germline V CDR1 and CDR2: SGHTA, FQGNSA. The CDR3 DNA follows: TGTGCCAGCAGCTTGGCAGGGCCTGCTCCAGAGACCCAGTACTTC. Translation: CASSLAGPAPETQYF.

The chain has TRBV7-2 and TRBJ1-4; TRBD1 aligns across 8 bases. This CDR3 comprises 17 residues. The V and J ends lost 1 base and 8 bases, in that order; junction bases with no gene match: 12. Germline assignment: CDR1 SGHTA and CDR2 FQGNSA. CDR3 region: CASSLGAGGSSWEKLFF. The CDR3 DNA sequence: TGTGCCAGCAGCTTAGGGGCAGGGGGCTCCTCCTGGGAAAAACTGTTTTTT.

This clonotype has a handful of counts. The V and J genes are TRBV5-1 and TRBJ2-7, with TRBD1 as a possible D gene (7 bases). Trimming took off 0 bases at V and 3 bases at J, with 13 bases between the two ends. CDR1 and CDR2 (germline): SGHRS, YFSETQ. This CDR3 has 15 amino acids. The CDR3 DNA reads TGCGCCAGCAGCTTGGGTCAGGGGGGCCTCTACGAGCAGTACTTC. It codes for CASSLGQGGLYEQYF.

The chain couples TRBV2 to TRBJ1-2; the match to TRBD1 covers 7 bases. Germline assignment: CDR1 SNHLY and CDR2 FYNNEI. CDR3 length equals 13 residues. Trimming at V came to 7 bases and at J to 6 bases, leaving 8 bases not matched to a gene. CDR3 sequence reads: CASTHGTDDGYTF. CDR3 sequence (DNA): TGTGCCAGCACCCACGGGACAGACGATGGCTACACCTTC. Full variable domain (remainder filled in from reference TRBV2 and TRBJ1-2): EPEVTQTPSHQVTQMGQEVILRCVPISNHLYFYWYRQILGQKVEFLVSFYNNEISEKSEIFDDQFSVERPDGSNFTLKIRSTKLEDSAMYFCASTHGTDDGYTFGSGTRLTVV.

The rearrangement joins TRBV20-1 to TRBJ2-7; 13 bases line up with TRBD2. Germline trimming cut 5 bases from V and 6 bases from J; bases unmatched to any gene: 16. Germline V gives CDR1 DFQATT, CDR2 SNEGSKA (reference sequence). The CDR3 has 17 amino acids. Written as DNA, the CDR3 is TGCAGTGCTCTCAGACGAAGGACTAGCGGGGGCCCGGGCGAGCAGTACTTC. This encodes CSALRRRTSGGPGEQYF.

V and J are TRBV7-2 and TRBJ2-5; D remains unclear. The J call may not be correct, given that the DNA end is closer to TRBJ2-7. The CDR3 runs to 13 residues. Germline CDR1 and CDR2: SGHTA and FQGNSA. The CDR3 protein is CASSLALQYEQYF. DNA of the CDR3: TGTGCCAGCAGCTTAGCCCTACAATACGAGCAGTACTTC.

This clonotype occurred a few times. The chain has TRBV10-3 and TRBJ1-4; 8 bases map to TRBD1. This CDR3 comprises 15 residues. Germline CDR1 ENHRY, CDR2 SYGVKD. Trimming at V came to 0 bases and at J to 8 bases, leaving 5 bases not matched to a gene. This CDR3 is CAISESQGAGEKLFF. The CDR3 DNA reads TGTGCCATCAGTGAGTCCCAGGGGGCGGGAGAAAAACTGTTTTTT.

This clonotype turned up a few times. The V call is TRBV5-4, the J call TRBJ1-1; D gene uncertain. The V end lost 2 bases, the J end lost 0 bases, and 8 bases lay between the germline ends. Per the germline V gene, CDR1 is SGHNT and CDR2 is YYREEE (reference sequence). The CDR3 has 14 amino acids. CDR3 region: CASSLEALNTEAFF. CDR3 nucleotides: TGTGCCAGCAGCTTAGAGGCCCTGAACACTGAAGCTTTCTTT.

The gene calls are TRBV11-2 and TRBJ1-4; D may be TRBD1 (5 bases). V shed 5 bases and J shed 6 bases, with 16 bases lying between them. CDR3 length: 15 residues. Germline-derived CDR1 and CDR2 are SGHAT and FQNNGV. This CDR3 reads CASSTGETTYEKLFF. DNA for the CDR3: TGTGCCAGCAGCACGGGGGAGACAACCTATGAAAAACTGTTTTTT.

CDR3 sequence reads: CASSPLRKSSATTTDTQYF. In nucleotides, the CDR3 is TGTGCCAGCAGTCCCCTCCGAAAATCTAGCGCGACGACCACAGATACGCAGTATTTT. This sequence joins TRBV6-2 or TRBV6-3 and TRBJ2-3, with D tentatively TRBD2 (6 bases). This CDR3 spans 19 amino acids. Germline V gene lookup returns CDR1 MNHEY and CDR2 SVGEGT. V shed 5 bases and J shed 2 bases, with 26 bases lying between them.

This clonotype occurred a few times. The CDR3 region has the DNA TGTGCCAGCAGCAACACCCCTAGCGGCACCTCCTACGAGCAGTACTTC. Translated, it gives CASSNTPSGTSYEQYF. This chain links TRBV27 with TRBJ2-5, with TRBD2 matching over 7 bases. Gene TRBJ2-7 matches the end of the DNA better, so the J call may be wrong. Germline V CDR1 and CDR2: MNHEY, SMNVEV (reference sequence). The CDR3 runs to 16 residues.

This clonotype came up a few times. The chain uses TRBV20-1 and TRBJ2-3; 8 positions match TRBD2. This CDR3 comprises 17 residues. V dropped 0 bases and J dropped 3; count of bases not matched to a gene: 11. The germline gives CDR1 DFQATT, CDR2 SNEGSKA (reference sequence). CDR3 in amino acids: CSARDQQAGVITDTQYF. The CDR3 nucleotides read TGCAGTGCTAGAGATCAACAAGCGGGGGTAATTACAGATACGCAGTATTTT.

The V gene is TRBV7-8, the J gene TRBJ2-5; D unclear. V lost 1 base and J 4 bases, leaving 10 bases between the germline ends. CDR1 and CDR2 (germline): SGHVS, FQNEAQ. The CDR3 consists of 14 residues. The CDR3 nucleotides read TGTGCCAGCAGCTTAGTACACCAAGGAGAGACCCAGTACTTC. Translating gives CASSLVHQGETQYF.

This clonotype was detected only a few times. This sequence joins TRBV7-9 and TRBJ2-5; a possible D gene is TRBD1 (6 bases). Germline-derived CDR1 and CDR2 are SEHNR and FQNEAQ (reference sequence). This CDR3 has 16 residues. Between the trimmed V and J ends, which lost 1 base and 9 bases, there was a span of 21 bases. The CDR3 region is CASSLGSGTPQAAQYF. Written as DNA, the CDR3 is TGTGCCAGCAGCTTAGGCTCCGGGACACCTCAGGCGGCCCAGTACTTC.

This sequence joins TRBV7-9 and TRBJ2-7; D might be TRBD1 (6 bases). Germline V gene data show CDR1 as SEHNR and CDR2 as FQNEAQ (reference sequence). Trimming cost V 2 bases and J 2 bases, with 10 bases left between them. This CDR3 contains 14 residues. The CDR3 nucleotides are TGTGCCAGCAGCTTACCAGGGGTCCCCTACGAGCAGTACTTC. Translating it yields CASSLPGVPYEQYF. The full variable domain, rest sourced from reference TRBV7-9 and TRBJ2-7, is DTGVSQNPRHKITKRGQNVTFRCDPISEHNRLYWYRQTLGQGPEFLTYFQNEAQLEKSRLLSDRFSAERPKGSFSTLEIQRTEQGDSAMYLCASSLPGVPYEQYFGPGTRLTVT.

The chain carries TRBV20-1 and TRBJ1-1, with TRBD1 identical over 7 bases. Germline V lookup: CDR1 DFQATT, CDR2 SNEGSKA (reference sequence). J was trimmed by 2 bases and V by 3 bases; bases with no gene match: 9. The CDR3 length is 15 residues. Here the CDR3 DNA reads TGCAGTGCTAGCCGCGGCCAGGGGGTTAACACTGAAGCTTTCTTT. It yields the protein CSASRGQGVNTEAFF.

The CDR3 protein is CSVAQGNTEAFF. The CDR3 DNA sequence: TGCAGCGTTGCACAGGGAAACACTGAAGCTTTCTTT. The rearrangement links TRBV29-1 to TRBJ1-1; D might be TRBD1 (6 bases). The CDR3 spans 12 residues. Deletions cut 4 bases from V and 2 bases from J, with 8 bases between. The V gene's germline CDR1 is SQVTM and CDR2 ANQGSEA.